The following is a TCR beta chain sequence with its context. What it binds is unknown. One base away lies a much larger clone, so this may be a sequencing read error. The CDR3 ends on some other residue instead of the conserved phenylalanine or tryptophan, so this is likely a read error. V dropped 9 bases and J dropped 4 bases, with 12 bases sitting between them. The length of the CDR3 is 12 residues. Germline-derived CDR1 and CDR2 are LNHDA and SQIVND (reference sequence). All donors with ophthalmopathy were recorded as having moderate-to-severe activity, CAS ≥3, NOSPECS ≥4 and a duration under 3 months. PBMCs stemmed from approximately 9.7 ml of fresh peripheral blood. This record comes from a study of Graves' ophthalmopathy and Graves' hyperthyroidism. Broader study findings: The majority of expanded thyroid clonotypes above 0.001 frequency also occurred in blood.

Amplification from RNA transcripts yielded the TCR beta CDR3 regions. A first-round RT-PCR used HTBI primers, followed by a second-round multiplex PCR. In TCRdb, the multiplex PCR reads were re-called with MiXCR into one record per CDR3 protein. The sample includes about 740,000 distinct CDR3 sequences, approximately 40% of them seen just once. The rearrangement uses TRBV19 and TRBJ1-1; tentatively, D is TRBD1 (6 bases). Source material: peripheral blood. This sequence was found in an adult man with Graves' ophthalmopathy. The CDR3 loop reads CASRTGSTEAFL. CDR3 nucleotide sequence: TGTGCCAGCCGAACAGGGAGCACTGAAGCTTTCCTT.